Below, 8 T cell receptor beta chains from the same sample are listed, as sequenced in a study of PD-1 blockade in classical Hodgkin lymphoma. Repertoires were generated with immunoSEQ multiplex PCR, while TCRdb's copy carries only in-frame clones and drops some. The data show tens of thousands of clones, about four fifths seen once. With no exception, relapse followed autologous stem cell transplantation in all patients, and brentuximab vedotin exposure varied. Sequencing was performed on peripheral blood mononuclear cells (PBMCs), taken before the second cycle of nivolumab. The receptor source for this set is a human donor with classical Hodgkin lymphoma.

This chain links TRBV4-3 with TRBJ2-1; 11 bases align to TRBD1. Germline V gene sequence: CDR1 LGHNA, CDR2 YSLEER. V was pared by 2 bases and J by 4 bases, with 7 bases of the junction left unmatched. This CDR3 is built from 17 residues. The CDR3 reads CASSQTPRDRGYNEQFF. The CDR3 nucleotides read TGCGCCAGCAGCCAAACCCCCCGGGACAGGGGGTACAATGAGCAGTTCTTC.

Turning to this clone: Other DNA sequences of this sample code for an identical CDR3. The chain couples TRBV6-6 to TRBJ1-3; the D is unclear. Germline assignment: CDR1 MNHNY and CDR2 SVGAGI (reference sequence). CDR3 length: 15 residues. The V gene lost 6 bases and the J gene lost 4 bases, with 16 bases spanning the gap. CDR3 protein: CASSPDQIRGNTIYF. The CDR3 DNA is TGTGCCAGCAGCCCAGACCAGATCAGGGGAAACACCATATATTTT.

This rearrangement joins TRBV4-3 to TRBJ1-2, with D possibly being TRBD1 (5 bases). CDR3 length equals 15 residues. Trimming cost V 0 bases and J 7 bases, with 15 bases left between them. The germline V gene has CDR1 LGHNA and CDR2 YSLEER. CDR3 loop: CASSQEGRAMGGYTF. CDR3 in DNA: TGCGCCAGCAGCCAAGAAGGCAGGGCCATGGGTGGCTACACCTTC.

The V and J genes are TRBV9 and TRBJ1-1; tentatively, D is TRBD1 (6 bases). Germline CDR1 reads SGDLS; CDR2 reads YYNGEE. The CDR3 spans 18 residues. Trimming cost V 0 bases and J 3 bases, with 21 bases left between them. CDR3 sequence reads: CASSVEPKGGPADTEAFF. The DNA for the CDR3 is TGTGCCAGCAGCGTAGAACCCAAGGGGGGACCGGCGGACACTGAAGCTTTCTTT.

V usage is TRBV4-2 and J usage is TRBJ2-7; D may correspond to TRBD1 or TRBD2 (5 bases each). The V end was cut by 3 bases, the J end by 3 bases, with 18 bases between. CDR1 is LGHNA, CDR2 YNFKEQ, per germline. This CDR3 has 16 residues. The CDR3 reads CASSHRSPGPLYEQYF. As DNA, the CDR3 is TGTGCCAGCAGCCATCGTTCGCCGGGACCGCTCTACGAGCAGTACTTC.

This rearrangement joins TRBV6-5 to TRBJ1-5; possibly TRBD1 for D (5 bases). V lost 6 bases and J lost 5, with 14 bases in between. Germline lookup yields CDR1 MNHEY and CDR2 SVGAGI. The CDR3 extends over 14 amino acids. The CDR3 sequence: CASSRWGVDQPQHF. CDR3 sequence (DNA): TGTGCCAGCAGCCGGTGGGGGGTCGATCAGCCCCAGCATTTT.

The gene calls are TRBV6-5 and TRBJ2-7; TRBD1 agrees at 7 bases. The germline V gene has CDR1 MNHEY and CDR2 SVGAGI. CDR3 length: 14 amino acids. J lost 5 bases, V lost 1 base, and 5 bases had no gene match. Here the CDR3 DNA reads TGTGCCAGCAGTTACTACAGGGGAAACAACGAGCAGTACTTC. The encoded protein is CASSYYRGNNEQYF.

V and J are TRBV23-1 and TRBJ1-2, with 8 bases fitting TRBD1. TRBV23-1 carries the ORF label, with uncertain function. The CDR3 totals 17 residues. V lost 4 bases and J lost 4; bases outside the gene matches: 14. In DNA, the CDR3 is TGCGCCAGCAGTCCTAGATGGACCGGGACAGGATCCTATGGCTACACCTTC. This encodes CASSPRWTGTGSYGYTF.